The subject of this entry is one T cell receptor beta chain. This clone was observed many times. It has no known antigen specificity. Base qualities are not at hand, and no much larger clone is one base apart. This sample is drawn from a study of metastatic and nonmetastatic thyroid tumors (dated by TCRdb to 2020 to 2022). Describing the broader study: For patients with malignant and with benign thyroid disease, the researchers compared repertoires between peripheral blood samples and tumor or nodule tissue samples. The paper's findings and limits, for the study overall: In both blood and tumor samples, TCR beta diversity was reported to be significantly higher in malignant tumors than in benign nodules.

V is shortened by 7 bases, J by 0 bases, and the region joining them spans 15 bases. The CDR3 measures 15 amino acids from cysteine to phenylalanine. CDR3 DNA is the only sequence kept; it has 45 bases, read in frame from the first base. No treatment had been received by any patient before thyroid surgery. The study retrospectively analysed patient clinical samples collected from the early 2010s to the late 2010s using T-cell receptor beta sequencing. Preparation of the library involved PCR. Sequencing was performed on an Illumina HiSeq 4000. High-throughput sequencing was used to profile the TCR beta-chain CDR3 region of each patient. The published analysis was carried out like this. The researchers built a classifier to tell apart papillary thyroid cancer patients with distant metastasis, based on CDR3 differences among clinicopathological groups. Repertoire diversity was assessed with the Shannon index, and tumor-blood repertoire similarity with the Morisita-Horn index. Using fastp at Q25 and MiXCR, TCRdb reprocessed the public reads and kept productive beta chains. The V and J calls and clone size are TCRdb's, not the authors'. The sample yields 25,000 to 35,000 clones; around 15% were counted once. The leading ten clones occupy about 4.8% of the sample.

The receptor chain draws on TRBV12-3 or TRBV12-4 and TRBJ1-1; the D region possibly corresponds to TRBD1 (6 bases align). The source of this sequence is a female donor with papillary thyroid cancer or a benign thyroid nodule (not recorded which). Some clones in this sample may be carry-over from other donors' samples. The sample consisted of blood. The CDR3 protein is CASKDGNRVNTEAFF. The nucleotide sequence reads TGTGCCAGCAAGGACGGTAACAGGGTGAACACTGAAGCTTTCTTT.